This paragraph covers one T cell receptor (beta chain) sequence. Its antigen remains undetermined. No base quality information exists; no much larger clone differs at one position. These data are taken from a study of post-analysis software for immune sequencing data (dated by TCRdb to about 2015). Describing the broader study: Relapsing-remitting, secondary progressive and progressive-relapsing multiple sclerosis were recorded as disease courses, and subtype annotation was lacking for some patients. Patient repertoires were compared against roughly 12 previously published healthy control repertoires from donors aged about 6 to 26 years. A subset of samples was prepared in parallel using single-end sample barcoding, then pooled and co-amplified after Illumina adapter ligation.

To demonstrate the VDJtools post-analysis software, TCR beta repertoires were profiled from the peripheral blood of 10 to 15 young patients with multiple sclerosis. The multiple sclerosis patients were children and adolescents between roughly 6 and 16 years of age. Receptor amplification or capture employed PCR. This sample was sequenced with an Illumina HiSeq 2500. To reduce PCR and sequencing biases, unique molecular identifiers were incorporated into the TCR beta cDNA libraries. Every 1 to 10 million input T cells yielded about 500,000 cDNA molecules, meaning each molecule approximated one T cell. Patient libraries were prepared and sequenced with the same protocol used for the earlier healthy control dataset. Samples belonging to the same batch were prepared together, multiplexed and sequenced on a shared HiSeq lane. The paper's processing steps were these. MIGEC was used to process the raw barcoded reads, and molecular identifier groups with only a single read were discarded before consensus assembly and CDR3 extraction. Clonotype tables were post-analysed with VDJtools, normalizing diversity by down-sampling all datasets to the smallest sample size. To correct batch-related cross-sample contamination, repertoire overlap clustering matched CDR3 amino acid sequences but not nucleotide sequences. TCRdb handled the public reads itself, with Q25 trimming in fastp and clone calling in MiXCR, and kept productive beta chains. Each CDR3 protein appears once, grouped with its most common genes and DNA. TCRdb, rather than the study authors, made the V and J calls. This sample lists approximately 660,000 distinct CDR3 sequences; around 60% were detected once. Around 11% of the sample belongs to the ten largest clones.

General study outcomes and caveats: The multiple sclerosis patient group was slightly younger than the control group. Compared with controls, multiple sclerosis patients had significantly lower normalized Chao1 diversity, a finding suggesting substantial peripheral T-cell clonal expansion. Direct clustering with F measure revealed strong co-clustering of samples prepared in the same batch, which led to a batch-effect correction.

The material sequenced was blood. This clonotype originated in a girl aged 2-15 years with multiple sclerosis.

The CDR3 region: CAISVGRGAQETQYF. The sequenced DNA is TGTGCCATCAGTGTGGGAAGGGGGGCGCAGGAGACCCAGTACTTC. The chain joins TRBV10-3 to TRBJ2-7; the D element could tentatively be TRBD1 or TRBD2, as 6 bases agree for each. The DNA end favors TRBJ2-5, so the J call may be wrong. For CDR1 and CDR2, the germline V gene lists ENHRY and SYGVKD. From cysteine to phenylalanine, the CDR3 is 15 amino acids long. CDR3 DNA only is kept here, 45 bases in frame from base 1.